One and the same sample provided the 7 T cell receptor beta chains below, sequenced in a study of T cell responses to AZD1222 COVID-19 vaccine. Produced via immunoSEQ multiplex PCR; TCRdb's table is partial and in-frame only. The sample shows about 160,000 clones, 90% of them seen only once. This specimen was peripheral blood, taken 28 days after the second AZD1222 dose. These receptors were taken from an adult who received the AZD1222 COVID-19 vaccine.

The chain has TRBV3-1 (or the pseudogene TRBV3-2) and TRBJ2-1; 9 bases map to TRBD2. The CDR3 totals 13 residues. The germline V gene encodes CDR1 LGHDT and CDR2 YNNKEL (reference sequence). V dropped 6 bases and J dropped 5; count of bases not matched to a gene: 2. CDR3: CASRASGNNEQFF. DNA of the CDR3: TGTGCCAGCAGAGCTAGCGGGAACAATGAGCAGTTCTTC.

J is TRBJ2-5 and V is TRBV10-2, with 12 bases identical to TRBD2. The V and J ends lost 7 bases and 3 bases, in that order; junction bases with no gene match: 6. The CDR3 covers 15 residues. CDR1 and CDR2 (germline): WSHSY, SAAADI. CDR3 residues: CASTPSGRAEETQYF. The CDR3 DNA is TGCGCCAGCACTCCTAGCGGGAGGGCCGAAGAGACCCAGTACTTC.

CDR3: CASSESSGSAIEQFF. The CDR3 nucleotides are TGTGCCAGCAGTGAATCCAGCGGGAGTGCCATTGAGCAGTTCTTC. The V call is TRBV2, the J call TRBJ2-1; 8 bases align to TRBD2. This CDR3 spans 15 amino acids. V lost 2 bases to trimming and J lost 9 bases; unmatched junction nucleotides: 9. The germline V gene has CDR1 SNHLY and CDR2 FYNNEI.

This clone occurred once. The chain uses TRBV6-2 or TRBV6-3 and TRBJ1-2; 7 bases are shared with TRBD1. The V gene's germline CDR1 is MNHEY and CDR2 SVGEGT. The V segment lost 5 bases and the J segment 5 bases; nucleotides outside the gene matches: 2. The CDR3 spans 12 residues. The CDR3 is CASSPQGYGYTF. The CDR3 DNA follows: TGTGCCAGCAGTCCACAGGGGTATGGCTACACCTTC.

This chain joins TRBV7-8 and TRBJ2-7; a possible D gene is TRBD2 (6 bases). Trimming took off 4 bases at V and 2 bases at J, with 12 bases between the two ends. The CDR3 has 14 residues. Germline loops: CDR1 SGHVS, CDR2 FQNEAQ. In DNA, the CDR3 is TGTGCCAGCAGCTCCCGGGACTTACCCTACGAGCAGTACTTC. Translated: CASSSRDLPYEQYF.

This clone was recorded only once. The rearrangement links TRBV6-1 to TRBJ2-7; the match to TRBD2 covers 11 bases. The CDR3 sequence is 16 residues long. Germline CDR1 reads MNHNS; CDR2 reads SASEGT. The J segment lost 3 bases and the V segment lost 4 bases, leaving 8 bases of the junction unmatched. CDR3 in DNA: TGTGCCAGCAGTGCGTCTAGCGGGAGGTTCGACTACGAGCAGTACTTC. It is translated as CASSASSGRFDYEQYF.

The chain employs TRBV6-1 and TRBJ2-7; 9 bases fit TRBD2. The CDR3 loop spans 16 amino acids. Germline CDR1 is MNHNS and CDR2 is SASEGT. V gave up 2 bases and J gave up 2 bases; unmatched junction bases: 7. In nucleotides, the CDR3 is TGTGCCAGCAGTGAATATGGCGGGAGGGTCCCCTACGAGCAGTACTTC. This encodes CASSEYGGRVPYEQYF.